This record looks at one T cell receptor (beta chain) sequence and its context. Its antigen is undetermined. The sample originates from a study of cytomegalovirus exposure and HLA in healthy donors. Study findings and constraints: Later work showed greater clonal expansion in HLA-associated TCR beta chains than in equally common others. A later analysis reportedly found fewer N-insertions in an Asian-associated ancestry cluster than the approximately 700-donor mean. Trimming of TCR beta V- and J-genes showed a link, identified in a later analysis, to a missense DCLRE1C variant.

The germline gives CDR1 MDHEN, CDR2 SYDVKM. This CDR3 has 13 amino acids. V lost 7 bases and J lost 1, with 11 bases in between. The PCR ran on 60 Vbeta and 13 Jbeta primers. In the source study's methods: Tens of millions of unique TCR beta chains, roughly 10 million shared, were counted in a later analysis. This table comes from immunoSEQ multiplex PCR, and its TCRdb copy is limited to in-frame clones, with some not included. That table gives V, J and clone size, and the DNA gave D and trimming. The repertoire holds 140,000 to 150,000 clones, roughly 80% seen once, with roughly 4% in the top ten. The material sequenced was PBMCs. This receptor was identified in a woman aged 40 to 50 in good health and CMV-seropositive. V gene TRBV28 combines with J gene TRBJ2-7; D is perhaps TRBD1 (5 bases). DNA of the CDR3: TGTGCCAGCACCCCAGGACAATCCTACGAGCAGTACTTC. Translated: CASTPGQSYEQYF.